This T cell receptor (beta chain) is drawn from a study of blood T cell repertoires in COVID-19. Study background: The cDNA or gDNA used as material had been derived from T cells, B-cell-depleted T cells, or PBMCs.

Here immunoSEQ multiplex PCR was the method, and the copy in TCRdb shows in-frame clones only, minus some. Among 200,000 to 250,000 clones listed, about 86% were seen once. This TCR was recovered from a man older than 75 with acute or convalescent COVID-19. The sample consisted of peripheral blood.

The CDR3 nucleotides read TGTGCCACCAGCGGCGGCTACAATCAGCCCCAGCATTTT. This encodes CATSGGYNQPQHF. The gene calls are TRBV10-3 and TRBJ1-5; D is ambiguous. This CDR3 is 13 amino acids long. Germline V gene data show CDR1 as ENHRY and CDR2 as SYGVKD. The V end was cut by 10 bases, the J end by 3 bases, with 13 bases between.